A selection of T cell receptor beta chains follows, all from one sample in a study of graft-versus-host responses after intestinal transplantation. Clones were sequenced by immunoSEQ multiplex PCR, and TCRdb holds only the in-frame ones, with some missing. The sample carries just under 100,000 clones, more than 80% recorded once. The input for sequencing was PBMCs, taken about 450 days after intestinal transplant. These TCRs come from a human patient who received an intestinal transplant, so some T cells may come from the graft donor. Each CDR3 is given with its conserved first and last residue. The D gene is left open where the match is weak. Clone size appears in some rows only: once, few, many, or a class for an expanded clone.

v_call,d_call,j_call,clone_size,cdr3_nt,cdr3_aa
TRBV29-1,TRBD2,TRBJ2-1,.,TGCAGCGTTGATAGGACTAGCGGCAATGAGCAGTTCTTC,CSVDRTSGNEQFF
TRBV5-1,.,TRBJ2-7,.,TGCGCCAGCAGCTTGGGGGCCTACGAGCAGTACTTC,CASSLGAYEQYF
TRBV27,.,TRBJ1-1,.,TGTGCCAGCTGGGCCAGGGGCACTGAAGCTTTCTTT,CASWARGTEAFF
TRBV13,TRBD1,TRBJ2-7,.,TGTGCCAGCAGCTTAGAAGGGACAGGGTCCTACGAGCAGTACTTC,CASSLEGTGSYEQYF
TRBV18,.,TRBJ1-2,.,TGTGCCAGCTCACCGCCCCCGGGACGACGGAGCTATGGCTACACCTTC,CASSPPPGRRSYGYTF
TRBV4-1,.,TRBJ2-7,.,TGCGCCAGCAGTTTGGCAGGGGGGTACGAGCAGTACTTC,CASSLAGGYEQYF
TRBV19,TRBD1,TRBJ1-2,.,TGTGCCAGCTCTGACTCAGGGGGCTATGGCTACACCTTC,CASSDSGGYGYTF
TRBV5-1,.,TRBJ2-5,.,TGCGCCAGCAGCCTCCAAGAGACCCAGTACTTC,CASSLQETQYF
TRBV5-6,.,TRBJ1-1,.,TGTGCCAGCAGCTTCGGGGTGGTAAGAGAAGCTTTCTTT,CASSFGVVREAFF
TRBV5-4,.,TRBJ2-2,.,TGTGCCAGCAGCTTGGCACAGGGTAGCGGGGAGCTGTTTTTT,CASSLAQGSGELFF
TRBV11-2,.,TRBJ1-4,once,TGTGCCAGCAGCGCAAATACAAACTATGAAAAACTGTTTTTT,CASSANTNYEKLFF
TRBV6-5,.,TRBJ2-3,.,TGTGCCAGCAGTTCCTCCACAGATACGCAGTATTTT,CASSSSTDTQYF
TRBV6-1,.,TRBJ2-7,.,TGTGCCAGCCCTAGAGGGACTGAGGTCTACGAGCAGTACTTC,CASPRGTEVYEQYF
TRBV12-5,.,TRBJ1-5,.,TGTGCTAGTGGTTTGCGTCCCGGGGCCGCGCCCCAGCATTTT,CASGLRPGAAPQHF
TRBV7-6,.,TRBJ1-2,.,TGTGCCAGCAGCTATCTGCGAAGGTCCCCTTATGAGAGAGAAACCTTC,CASSYLRRSPYERETF
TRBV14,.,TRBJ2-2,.,TGTGCCAGCAGCCGCATAACCCCGGGCACCGGGGAGCTGTTTTTT,CASSRITPGTGELFF
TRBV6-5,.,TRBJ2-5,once,TGTGCCAGCAGTTATACGGGGGCCACCCAAGAGACCCAGTACTTC,CASSYTGATQETQYF
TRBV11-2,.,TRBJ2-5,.,TGTGCCAGCAGCCCAGTCAGACAAGAGACCCAGTACTTC,CASSPVRQETQYF
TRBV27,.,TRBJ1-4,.,TGTGCCAGCAGTTTGGCTATAGATGAAAAACTGTTTTTT,CASSLAIDEKLFF
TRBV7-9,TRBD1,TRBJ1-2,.,TGTGCCAGCATCGACGACAGGGACCGATATGGCTACACCTTC,CASIDDRDRYGYTF
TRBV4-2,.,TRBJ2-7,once,TGTGCCAGCAGCCAAGTTGAGAACTACGAGCAGTACTTC,CASSQVENYEQYF
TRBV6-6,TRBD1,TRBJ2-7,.,TGTGCCAGCAGCCGCGACAGGGATAGAAGCGAGCAGTACTTC,CASSRDRDRSEQYF
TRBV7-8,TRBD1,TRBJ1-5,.,TGTGCCAGCAGCTGGGACAGGGGTCTCGATCAGCCCCAGCATTTT,CASSWDRGLDQPQHF
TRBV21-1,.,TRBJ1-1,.,TGTGCCAGCAGCAAAGCTTCTCGGGGCACGCGCAACACTGAAGCTTTCTTT,CASSKASRGTRNTEAFF
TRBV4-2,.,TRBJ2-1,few,TGTGCCAGCAGCCAACGAGGGGACGGGTCCTACAATGAGCAGTTCTTC,CASSQRGDGSYNEQFF
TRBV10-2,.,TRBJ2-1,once,TGCGCCAGCAGTGGCAGCGGAGGGGCCGGAAATGAGCAGTTCTTC,CASSGSGGAGNEQFF
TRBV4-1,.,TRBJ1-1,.,TGCGCCAGCAGCCAGCCGGCAGGCGGGAACACTGAAGCTTTCTTT,CASSQPAGGNTEAFF
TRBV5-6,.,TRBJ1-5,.,TGTGCCAGCACCCTGAGGGCGGGTAGGGGTAATCAGCCCCAGCATTTT,CASTLRAGRGNQPQHF
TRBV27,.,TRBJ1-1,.,TGTGCCAGCAGTAGCAGTTCGAACACTGAAGCTTTCTTT,CASSSSSNTEAFF
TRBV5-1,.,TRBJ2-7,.,TGCGCCAGCAGCCTTGGGGCAAGTTCGGGTGAGCAGTACTTC,CASSLGASSGEQYF
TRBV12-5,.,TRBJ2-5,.,TGTGCTAGTGGTTTGGTAGAGGCAGAGACCCAGTACTTC,CASGLVEAETQYF
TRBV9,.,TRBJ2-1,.,TGTGCCAGCAGAGCCGGGACACGAGATGAGCAGTTCTTC,CASRAGTRDEQFF
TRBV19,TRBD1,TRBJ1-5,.,TGTGCCAGTAGTATAGTGGGACAGGGTGGTCAGCCCCAGCATTTT,CASSIVGQGGQPQHF
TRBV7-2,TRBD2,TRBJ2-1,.,TGTGCCAGCAGCTTAGGCGGGGGGTGGAATGAGCAGTTCTTC,CASSLGGGWNEQFF
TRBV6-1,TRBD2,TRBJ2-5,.,TGTGCCAGCACGGTGGGCGGGGGGATCTCCGGGACCCAGTACTTC,CASTVGGGISGTQYF
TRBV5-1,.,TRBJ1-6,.,TGCGCCAGCAGCTTTTTAGGCCTGAGCTCCTATAATTCACCCCTCCACTTT,CASSFLGLSSYNSPLHF
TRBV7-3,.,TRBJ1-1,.,TGTGCCAGCAGCTTCGAGGCAGGGCGGTACACTGAAGCTTTCTTT,CASSFEAGRYTEAFF
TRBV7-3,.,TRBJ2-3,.,TGTGCCAGCAGCTTATCCTCTAGCGGCACAGATACGCAGTATTTT,CASSLSSSGTDTQYF
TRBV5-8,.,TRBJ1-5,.,TGTGCCAGCAGCCCCGGGACGGGAAATCAGCCCCAGCATTTT,CASSPGTGNQPQHF
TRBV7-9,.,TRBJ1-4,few,TGTGCCAGCAGCTTTTGGGTTGGGGCACTGTTTTTT,CASSFWVGALFF
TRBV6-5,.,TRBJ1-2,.,TGTGCCAGCAGTATAAACCCTACTAAGAACTATGGCTACACCTTC,CASSINPTKNYGYTF
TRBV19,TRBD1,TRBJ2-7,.,TGTGCCAGTAGTATAGCCGGACAGGGGGTAAACGAGCAGTACTTC,CASSIAGQGVNEQYF
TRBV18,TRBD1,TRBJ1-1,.,TGTGCCAGCTCTCCCGCAGGGGGCACTGAAGCTTTCTTT,CASSPAGGTEAFF
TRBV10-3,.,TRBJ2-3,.,TGTGCCATCCGAGGGTCGGGCACAGATACGCAGTATTTT,CAIRGSGTDTQYF
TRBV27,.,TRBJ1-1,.,TGTGCCAGCAGTTCGCCACCTGGGGGAGCTTTCTTT,CASSSPPGGAFF
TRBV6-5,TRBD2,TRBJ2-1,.,TGTGCCAGCAGTTCGGGACTAGCGGGGGGCAATGAGCAGTTCTTC,CASSSGLAGGNEQFF
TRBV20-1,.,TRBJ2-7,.,TGCAGTGTGGAGATCTCCTACGAGCAGTACTTC,CSVEISYEQYF
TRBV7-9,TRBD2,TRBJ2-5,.,TGTGCCAGCAGCTTAGCGGGGGGGACTCAAGAGACCCAGTACTTC,CASSLAGGTQETQYF
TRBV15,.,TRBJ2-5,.,TGTGCCACCAGCAGAACCCAGACAGGCGGGGAGACCCAGTACTTC,CATSRTQTGGETQYF
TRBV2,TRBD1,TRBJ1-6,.,TGTGCCAGCAGTGAGACAGGGAAACTTAATTCACCCCTCCACTTT,CASSETGKLNSPLHF
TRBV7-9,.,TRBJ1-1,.,TGTGCCAGCAGCTTAGAGCCACGTGGCACTGAAGCTTTCTTT,CASSLEPRGTEAFF
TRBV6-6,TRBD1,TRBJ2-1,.,TGTGCCAGCAGGGCAGGGGGCGAGATTCATGAGCAGTTCTTC,CASRAGGEIHEQFF